Included here is one T cell receptor beta chain sequence, with context. The clone's antigen remains unknown. Base qualities are not at hand, and no much larger clone is one base apart. The trial excluded patients who had a history of autoimmune disease or were on systemic immunosuppression. Peripheral blood for TCR sequencing was collected from all dose cohorts at baseline, on cycle 4 day 1, and on cycle 7 day 1. The samples were drawn from a first-in-human, open-label, multicenter phase I dose-escalation trial of ivuxolimab. Adults with locally advanced or metastatic melanoma, renal cell, hepatocellular, or head and neck squamous cell carcinoma were enrolled in the trial. Before TCR sequencing, CD4+ and CD8+ T cells were separately sorted from peripheral blood. Genomic DNA was isolated from the sorted cells so that the TCRbeta CDR3 region could be sequenced. The immunoSEQ Assay was used to sequence the TCRbeta CDR3 regions. Entries here come from immuneACCESS through TCRdb and include only in-frame sequences with V and J called. Some clones fail to appear in such tables; in the studies checked, an unresolved V gene covers under half of the shortfall, and the cause of the remainder is unknown. For this sample the table gives about 98,000 clones, of which around 90% were detected only once. The ten largest account for approximately 0.5% of the sample.

The data derive from a study of OX40 agonist ivuxolimab in advanced cancers. Study-wide context: The costimulatory receptor OX40 (CD134) was targeted by ivuxolimab, a fully human IgG2 agonistic monoclonal antibody. The paper describes the monotherapy dose-escalation part (N of about 52 patients) of the phase I trial of ivuxolimab. Intravenous ivuxolimab was administered to patients every 2 weeks at six dose levels: 0.01, 0.1, 0.3, 1.5, 3 and 10 mg/kg. In the dose-escalation cohort, more than 75% of patients were male, and the mean age was approximately 60 years, with a range of roughly 20 to 80. The purpose of peripheral TCRbeta sequencing was to test whether ivuxolimab changed TCR sequence diversity and led to clonal T-cell expansion. Prior anti-PD-1, anti-PD-L1 or anti-CTLA-4 therapy was permitted, and 30% to 45% of dose-escalation patients had received checkpoint inhibitors. Three dose-escalation patients achieved partial responses, one with hepatocellular carcinoma and two with cutaneous melanoma. Of the roughly 50 dose-escalation patients, hepatocellular carcinoma was present in approximately 20, melanoma in roughly 15, renal cell carcinoma in 9 and head and neck cancer in 9.

Overall results and qualifications from the work: Low levels of normalized T-cell clonal expansion were also shown by some nonresponding patients. The antigen specificity of the clonally expanded peripheral T cells was not determined. After ivuxolimab, CD8+ T cells had more expanded clones than CD4+ T cells on average. In the 0.1-3.0 mg/kg groups, partial responders were among the patients with the lowest normalized peripheral clonal expansion, particularly in CD8+ T cells. At doses of 0.1 to 3.0 mg/kg, clonal expansion of both CD4+ and CD8+ T cells in blood was seen between baseline and week 6.

The CDR3 numbers 13 residues from cysteine through phenylalanine. CDR3 DNA is the only sequence kept; it has 39 bases, read in frame from the first base. V is cut by 7 bases and J by 4 bases, and the space between the germline ends is 13 bases. CDR1 and CDR2, per the germline V gene, are MNHNS and SASEGT. This clonotype was sampled from an adult with an advanced solid tumor such as melanoma, head and neck, liver or kidney cancer. The sample in question was CD4+ or CD8+ T cells sorted from blood, obtained in a trial of the OX40 agonist ivuxolimab. In this chain, TRBV6-1 is recombined with TRBJ1-2; the D segment could be TRBD1, given 5 matching bases. The encoded CDR3 is CASIRGGTYGYTF. The DNA sequence is given as TGTGCCAGCATCCGGGGGGGGACCTATGGCTACACCTTC.